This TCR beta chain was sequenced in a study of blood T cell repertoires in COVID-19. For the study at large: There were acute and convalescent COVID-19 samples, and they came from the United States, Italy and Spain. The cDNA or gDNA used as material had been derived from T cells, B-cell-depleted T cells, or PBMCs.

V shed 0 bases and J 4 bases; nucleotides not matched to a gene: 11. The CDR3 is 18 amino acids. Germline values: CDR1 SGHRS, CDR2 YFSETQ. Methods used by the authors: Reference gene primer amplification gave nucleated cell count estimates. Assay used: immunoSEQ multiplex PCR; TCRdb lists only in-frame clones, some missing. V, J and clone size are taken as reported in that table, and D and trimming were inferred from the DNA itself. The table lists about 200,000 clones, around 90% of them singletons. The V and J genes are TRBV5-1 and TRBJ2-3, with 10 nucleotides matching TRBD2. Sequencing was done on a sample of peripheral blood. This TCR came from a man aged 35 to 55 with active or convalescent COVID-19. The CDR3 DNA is TGCGCCAGCAGCTTGGTCGGGCCTAGCGGGAGTGTCTCAGATACGCAGTATTTT. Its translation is CASSLVGPSGSVSDTQYF. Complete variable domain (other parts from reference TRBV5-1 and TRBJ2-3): KAGVTQTPRYLIKTRGQQVTLSCSPISGHRSVSWYQQTPGQGLQFLFEYFSETQRNKGNFPGRFSGRQFSNSRSEMNVSTLELGDSALYLCASSLVGPSGSVSDTQYFGPGTRLTVL.